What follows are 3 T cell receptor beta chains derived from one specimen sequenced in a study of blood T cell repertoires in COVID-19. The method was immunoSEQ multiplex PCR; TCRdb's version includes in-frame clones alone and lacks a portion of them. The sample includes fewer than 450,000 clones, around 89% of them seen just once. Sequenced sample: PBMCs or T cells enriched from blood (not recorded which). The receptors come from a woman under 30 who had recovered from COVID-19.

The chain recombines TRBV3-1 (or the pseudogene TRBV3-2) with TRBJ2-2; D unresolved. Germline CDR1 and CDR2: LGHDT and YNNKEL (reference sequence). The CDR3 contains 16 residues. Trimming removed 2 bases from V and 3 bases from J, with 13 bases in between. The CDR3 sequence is CASSQLSQTYTGELFF. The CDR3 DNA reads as TGTGCCAGCAGCCAATTAAGTCAGACATACACCGGGGAGCTGTTTTTT.

The CDR3 protein is CASSPWDRGLGYTF. The CDR3 DNA is TGTGCCAGCAGTCCATGGGACAGGGGCTTAGGCTACACCTTC. The chain joins TRBV6-5 to TRBJ1-2; 10 bases match TRBD1. The CDR3 has 14 amino acids. V dropped 5 bases and J dropped 8; count of bases not matched to a gene: 8. Germline CDR1 and CDR2: MNHEY and SVGAGI.

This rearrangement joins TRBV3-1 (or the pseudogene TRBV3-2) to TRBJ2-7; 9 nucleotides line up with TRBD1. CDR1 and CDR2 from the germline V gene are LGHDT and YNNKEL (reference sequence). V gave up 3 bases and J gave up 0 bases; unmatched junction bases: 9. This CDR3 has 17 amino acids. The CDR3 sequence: CASSHKNPGQGSYEQYF. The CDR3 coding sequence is TGTGCCAGCAGCCATAAGAATCCGGGACAGGGCTCCTACGAGCAGTACTTC.